One sample yielded the 29 T cell receptor beta chains listed below, sequenced in a study of shared clonotypes between healthy human individuals. Sequencing was performed with immunoSEQ multiplex PCR; in TCRdb, only in-frame clones are kept and a portion is missing. This table has about 2 million clones, approximately 95% appearing once. The naive CD8 fraction comprised CD45RO-negative cells positively selected for CCR7 and excluded terminally differentiated effector memory CD45RA+ cells. The sequenced sample was naive CD8+ T cells sorted from blood. All receptors come from a man between 18 and 29 years old in good health.

The V call is TRBV19, the J call TRBJ1-6, with no clear D. CDR3 length: 16 amino acids. Germline CDR1 LNHDA, CDR2 SQIVND (reference sequence). The V gene lost 3 bases and the J gene lost 0 bases, with 9 bases spanning the gap. CDR3 sequence (DNA): TGTGCCAGTAGTATGGTCTGGGACTCCTATAATTCACCCCTCCACTTT. Protein sequence: CASSMVWDSYNSPLHF. The whole variable domain, filled in from reference TRBV19 and TRBJ1-6, reads DGGITQSPKYLFRKEGQNVTLSCEQNLNHDAMYWYRQDPGQGLRLIYYSQIVNDFQKGDIAEGYSVSREKKESFPLTVTSAQKNPTAFYLCASSMVWDSYNSPLHFGNGTRLTVT.

The CDR3 sequence: CASSLGGHYEQYF. The DNA of the CDR3 is TGTGCCAGCAGTCTCGGCGGTCACTACGAGCAGTACTTC. The chain carries TRBV28 and TRBJ2-7; D gene uncertain. V was clipped by 5 bases and J by 3 bases, with 11 bases between them. This CDR3 spans 13 amino acids. The germline gives CDR1 MDHEN, CDR2 SYDVKM.

The genes are TRBV27 and TRBJ2-1; perhaps TRBD2 as D (6 bases). The CDR3 has 14 amino acids. V lost 3 bases to trimming and J lost 3 bases, with 9 bases between them. From germline, CDR1 is MNHEY and CDR2 SMNVEV (reference sequence). CDR3 region: CASSLMGLYNEQFF. The CDR3 DNA reads as TGTGCCAGCAGTTTGATGGGACTCTACAATGAGCAGTTCTTC.

With respect to this clone: Additional DNA sequences in this sample encode the identical CDR3. The V gene is TRBV27, the J gene TRBJ2-7; 8 bases fit TRBD1. Germline V lookup: CDR1 MNHEY, CDR2 SMNVEV (reference sequence). The CDR3 runs to 14 residues. Losses at the gene ends were 3 bases for V and 2 bases for J; bases not matched to a gene: 3. As DNA, the CDR3 is TGTGCCAGCAGTTTCGGGACAGGCACCTACGAGCAGTACTTC. Encoded protein: CASSFGTGTYEQYF.

The chain has TRBV9 and TRBJ2-3; 10 positions match TRBD1. CDR1 SGDLS and CDR2 YYNGEE come from the germline V gene. The length of the CDR3 is 16 residues. Losses at the gene ends were 2 bases for V and 4 bases for J; bases not matched to a gene: 7. The CDR3 DNA reads as TGTGCCAGCAGCGTGGAGGGACAGGGGAGCGCAGATACGCAGTATTTT. Translated: CASSVEGQGSADTQYF.

The rearrangement uses TRBV6-5 and TRBJ2-7; D tentatively fits TRBD1 or TRBD2 (5 bases each). Trimming removed 6 bases at V and 6 bases at J, with 12 bases between. This CDR3 region has 12 residues. Per the germline V gene, CDR1 is MNHEY and CDR2 is SVGAGI. CDR3 region: CASSPRGTEQYF. The CDR3 coding sequence is TGTGCCAGCAGCCCGAGGGGAACCGAGCAGTACTTC.

V gene TRBV4-2 combines with J gene TRBJ1-1; no firm D call. The germline V and J ends were trimmed by 0 bases and 3 bases, with 8 bases remaining between them. Germline lookup yields CDR1 LGHNA and CDR2 YNFKEQ. CDR3 length: 14 residues. The CDR3 coding sequence is TGTGCCAGCAGCCAAGATGGTAGGGACACTGAAGCTTTCTTT. Its translation is CASSQDGRDTEAFF.

V gene TRBV7-8 combines with J gene TRBJ1-4; D gene uncertain. The CDR3 is 15 amino acids. The germline V gene has CDR1 SGHVS and CDR2 FQNEAQ. V was shortened by 2 bases and J by 5 bases, with 12 bases between the two germline ends. The CDR3 bases are TGTGCCAGCAGCTTAACGTTCGCCGAAAATGAAAAACTGTTTTTT. Translated: CASSLTFAENEKLFF.

The rearrangement uses TRBV19 and TRBJ2-1, with a possible D match to TRBD2 (5 bases). Trimming took off 1 base at V and 7 bases at J, with 14 bases between the two ends. CDR1 and CDR2 from the germline V gene are LNHDA and SQIVND (reference sequence). CDR3 size: 15 residues. The CDR3 DNA follows: TGTGCCAGTAGTATAGGAGCGGTAGTAGGGAATGAGCAGTTCTTC. It encodes CASSIGAVVGNEQFF.

The rearrangement links TRBV10-2 to TRBJ2-5; the match to TRBD2 covers 11 bases. The ends lost 7 bases at V and 3 bases at J; junction bases unmatched: 7. The CDR3 is made up of 15 amino acids. Germline lookup yields CDR1 WSHSY and CDR2 SAAADI. The CDR3 bases are TGCGCCAGCACTACTAGCGGGGGAGGGGAAGAGACCCAGTACTTC. This encodes CASTTSGGGEETQYF.

As to this clone: Different DNA sequences within this sample yield the same CDR3. V is TRBV19 and J is TRBJ2-3; no firm D call. Germline CDR1 and CDR2: LNHDA and SQIVND (reference sequence). V lost 6 bases, J lost 1 base, and 5 bases lay in between. CDR3 length: 12 amino acids. In DNA, the CDR3 is TGTGCCAGTAGCCATCGCACAGATACGCAGTATTTT. This encodes CASSHRTDTQYF.

The V call is TRBV28, the J call TRBJ2-7; unclear D gene. V lost 6 bases and J 5 bases, leaving 17 bases between the germline ends. The CDR3 is 14 residues long. Germline values: CDR1 MDHEN, CDR2 SYDVKM. The CDR3 loop reads CASSPVGEANEQYF. CDR3 DNA sequence: TGTGCCAGCAGCCCCGTTGGCGAGGCCAACGAGCAGTACTTC.

This chain joins TRBV5-6 and TRBJ2-7, with 10 bases lining up with TRBD1. Germline CDR1 SGHDT, CDR2 YYEEEE. This CDR3 spans 18 amino acids. The J segment lost 5 bases and the V segment lost 0 bases, leaving 14 bases of the junction unmatched. Here the CDR3 reads CASSLVARTGGEYDEQYF. For the CDR3, the DNA is TGTGCCAGCAGCTTGGTTGCTAGGACAGGGGGGGAGTACGACGAGCAGTACTTC.

The chain uses TRBV5-8 and TRBJ2-5, with D uncertain. The length of the CDR3 is 13 residues. V was cut by 5 bases and J by 3 bases, with 11 bases left in between. CDR1 SGHTS and CDR2 YDEGEE come from the germline V gene. The CDR3 DNA reads as TGTGCCAGCAGTCATGACGGAGAAGAGACCCAGTACTTC. Residues: CASSHDGEETQYF.

The chain employs TRBV9 and TRBJ1-2; D remains unclear. CDR3 length: 15 amino acids. Trimming pared 3 bases from V and 8 bases from J, leaving 20 bases between. CDR1 is SGDLS, CDR2 YYNGEE, per germline. In DNA form, the CDR3 reads TGTGCCAGCAGCGCCCCGGACGGCGCCCCTTTGGGCTACACCTTC. Protein product: CASSAPDGAPLGYTF.

In regard to this clone: The identical CDR3 is also encoded by other nucleotide sequences in the sample. The J gene is TRBJ1-2, the V gene TRBV19; D is uncertain. Germline V gene data show CDR1 as LNHDA and CDR2 as SQIVND (reference sequence). CDR3 length: 13 amino acids. V lost 5 bases and J lost 2, with 9 bases in between. Written as DNA, the CDR3 is TGTGCCAGTAGTTTCGGACTAAACTATGGCTACACCTTC. This sequence encodes CASSFGLNYGYTF.

J is TRBJ2-3 and V is TRBV9; possible D gene TRBD1, 6 bases. This CDR3 contains 15 residues. CDR1 is SGDLS and CDR2 is YYNGEE in the germline V gene. The ends were cut back, 3 bases at V and 2 bases at J, with 13 bases in the middle. DNA of the CDR3: TGTGCCAGCAGCGCCTATCCGGGACACACAGATACGCAGTATTTT. Its protein is CASSAYPGHTDTQYF.

V and J are TRBV13 and TRBJ2-7; D is possibly TRBD2 (5 bases). The CDR3 consists of 15 residues. Germline loops: CDR1 PRHDT, CDR2 FYEKMQ (reference sequence). Trimming left V 1 base short and J 6 bases short, with 16 bases between. CDR3 nucleotide sequence: TGTGCCAGCAGCTTAGTGGACGGGAAAGAGGGCGAGCAGTACTTC. Protein sequence: CASSLVDGKEGEQYF.

The chain employs TRBV4-1 and TRBJ1-2; TRBD1 matches at 9 bases. Germline CDR1 is MGHRA and CDR2 is YSYEKL. The CDR3 is 15 amino acids. J gave up 4 bases and V 7 bases, and 10 bases lay outside the gene matches. The CDR3 DNA sequence: TGCGCCAGCAACGGAGGGGACAGGGCTAGCTATGGCTACACCTTC. It specifies CASNGGDRASYGYTF.

The chain links TRBV15 to TRBJ2-5, with TRBD2 as a possible D gene (6 bases). This CDR3 spans 16 amino acids. V lost 0 bases, J lost 0 bases, and 11 bases lay in between. Looked up from germline, CDR1 is LNHNV and CDR2 is YYDKDF (reference sequence). CDR3 DNA sequence: TGTGCCACCAGCAGAGAAGGCGGGGAGTACCAAGAGACCCAGTACTTC. Encoded protein: CATSREGGEYQETQYF. Drawing the rest from reference TRBV15 and TRBJ2-5, the complete variable domain is DAMVIQNPRYQVTQFGKPVTLSCSQTLNHNVMYWYQQKSSQAPKLLFHYYDKDFNNEADTPDNFQSRRPNTSFCFLDIRSPGLGDTAMYLCATSREGGEYQETQYFGPGTRLLVL.

The genes are TRBV4-2 and TRBJ2-1; the match to TRBD2 covers 10 bases. The CDR3 spans 15 residues. Germline lookup yields CDR1 LGHNA and CDR2 YNFKEQ. The junction had 4 bases not matched to a gene; V was cut back by 4 bases and J by 4 bases. The CDR3 region is CASSLGLAEYNEQFF. Here the CDR3 DNA reads TGTGCCAGCAGCCTCGGACTAGCGGAATACAATGAGCAGTTCTTC.

Only one count was recorded for this clone. The CDR3 DNA follows: TGTGCCAGCAGTTTATCGCCCCAAAGGCAGGGTGGGTGGTATAATTCACCCCTCCACTTT. Protein: CASSLSPQRQGGWYNSPLHF. The genes are TRBV27 and TRBJ1-6; a possible D gene is TRBD1 (5 bases). The CDR3 has 20 amino acids. CDR1 is MNHEY and CDR2 is SMNVEV in the germline V gene (reference sequence). The V and J ends lost 0 bases and 4 bases respectively, with 22 bases between them.

The chain joins TRBV9 to TRBJ1-1; D is possibly TRBD1 (5 bases). Germline assignment: CDR1 SGDLS and CDR2 YYNGEE. V shed 2 bases and J shed 5 bases, with 10 bases lying between them. The CDR3 is 13 residues long. DNA for the CDR3: TGTGCCAGCAGCGTGAACCAGGGAACTGAAGCTTTCTTT. The encoded protein is CASSVNQGTEAFF.

The chain is built from TRBV29-1 and TRBJ2-5; D is unclear. The CDR3 extends over 15 amino acids. Germline CDR1 reads SQVTM; CDR2 reads ANQGSEA. Trimming removed 3 bases from V and 3 bases from J, with 17 bases in between. CDR3 coding DNA: TGCAGCGTTGATACTATACTACCCCCAGAAGAGACCCAGTACTTC. It is translated as CSVDTILPPEETQYF.

This clone appeared once. CDR3 DNA: TGTGCCAGCAGGTTTACCCGGGACAGGGAACCAGATACGCAGTATTTT. Its translation is CASRFTRDREPDTQYF. This chain uses TRBV7-9 with TRBJ2-3, with 9 bases fitting TRBD1. Looked up from germline, CDR1 is SEHNR and CDR2 is FQNEAQ (reference sequence). Trimming removed 6 bases from V and 4 bases from J; junction bases left unmatched: 11. The CDR3 is 16 amino acids.

Concerning this clone: This specimen includes other DNA sequences encoding the same CDR3. The chain employs TRBV5-6 and TRBJ2-1; no clear D. The V gene lost 0 bases and the J gene lost 0 bases, with 7 bases spanning the gap. This CDR3 spans 15 amino acids. The germline V gene encodes CDR1 SGHDT and CDR2 YYEEEE. The CDR3 coding sequence is TGTGCCAGCAGCTTGGAATTGGCCTCCTACAATGAGCAGTTCTTC. Encoded protein: CASSLELASYNEQFF. Combining the CDR3 with reference TRBV5-6 and TRBJ2-1 gives the whole variable domain DAGVTQSPTHLIKTRGQQVTLRCSPKSGHDTVSWYQQALGQGPQFIFQYYEEEERQRGNFPDRFSGHQFPNYSSELNVNALLLGDSALYLCASSLELASYNEQFFGPGTRLTVL.

This clone was seen only once. The rearrangement joins TRBV19 to TRBJ1-1, with D unresolved. This CDR3 comprises 13 residues. Germline lookup yields CDR1 LNHDA and CDR2 SQIVND (reference sequence). Trimming pared 4 bases from V and 0 bases from J, leaving 6 bases between. The CDR3 coding sequence is TGTGCCAGTAGTAATCAGCTGAACACTGAAGCTTTCTTT. Translated, it gives CASSNQLNTEAFF.

In DNA, the CDR3 is TGTGCCAGCAGTTCCTTTTCAGTAGCGGGCGGCACAGATACGCAGTATTTT. Protein product: CASSSFSVAGGTDTQYF. J is TRBJ2-3 and V is TRBV7-9, with 7 bases that match TRBD2. Germline V gene sequence: CDR1 SEHNR, CDR2 FQNEAQ (reference sequence). The CDR3 extends over 17 amino acids. J was trimmed by 1 base and V by 6 bases; bases with no gene match: 13.

The rearrangement links TRBV7-6 to TRBJ2-6; 8 bases are a match to TRBD1. This CDR3 region has 20 residues. Looked up from germline, CDR1 is SGHVS and CDR2 is FNYEAQ. V shed 2 bases and J 0 bases; nucleotides not matched to a gene: 12. The CDR3 bases are TGTGCCAGCAGCTTACAGACCCCCGGGACAGGTTACTCTGGGGCCAACGTCCTGACTTTC. This encodes CASSLQTPGTGYSGANVLTF.